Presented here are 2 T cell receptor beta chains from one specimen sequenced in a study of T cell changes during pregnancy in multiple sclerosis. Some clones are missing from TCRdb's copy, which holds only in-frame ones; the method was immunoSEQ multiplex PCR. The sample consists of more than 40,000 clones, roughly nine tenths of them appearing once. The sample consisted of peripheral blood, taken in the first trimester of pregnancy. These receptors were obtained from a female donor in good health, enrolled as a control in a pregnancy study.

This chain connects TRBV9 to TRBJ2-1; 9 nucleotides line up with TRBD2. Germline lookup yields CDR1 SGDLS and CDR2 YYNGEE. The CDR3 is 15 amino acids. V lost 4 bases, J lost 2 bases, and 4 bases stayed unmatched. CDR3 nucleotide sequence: TGTGCCAGCAGCACCAAGCGGGAGGCCTACAATGAGCAGTTCTTC. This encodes CASSTKREAYNEQFF.

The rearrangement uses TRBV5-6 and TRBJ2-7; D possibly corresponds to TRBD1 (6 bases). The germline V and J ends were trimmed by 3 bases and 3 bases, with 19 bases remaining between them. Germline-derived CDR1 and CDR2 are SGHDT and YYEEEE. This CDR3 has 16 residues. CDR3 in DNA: TGTGCCAGCAGCTGGGGGCCCAGCGTGATGTACTACGAGCAGTACTTC. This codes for CASSWGPSVMYYEQYF.